The entry that follows covers one T cell receptor (beta chain) sequence. The target antigen is unknown. Construction of the TCRbeta library involved unique molecular identifiers. Using its own MiXCR run on the PCR reads, TCRdb lists one record per CDR3 protein. The data hold hundreds of thousands of distinct CDR3 sequences, with 15% to 20% observed a single time. The data are from a study of T-cell reconstitution after alpha-beta-depleted transplantation in children. Overall study results and limits: Reportedly, only several hundred clones from non-depleted graft cells drove alpha-beta T-cell counts at about two months. Certain patients had high TCRbeta diversity at day 60, and it came from recipient T cells and thymic progenitors that survived.

CDR1 LGHNA and CDR2 YSLEER come from the germline V gene. Between the trimmed V and J ends, which lost 1 base and 3 bases, there was a span of 20 bases. The CDR3 contains 18 residues. The chain combines TRBV4-3 with TRBJ2-3; D not resolved. This receptor was identified in a male patient under 10 years old who had a stem cell transplant for acute lymphoblastic leukemia, so the T cells may come from the graft donor. Source: PBMCs, mostly from graft donor cells, taken 360 days after TCRalphabeta/CD19-depleted stem cell transplant. CDR3 nucleotide sequence: TGCGCCAGCAGCCAAGGTCCGAGGAGCCCCCTTGGGACAGATACGCAGTATTTT. Its translation is CASSQGPRSPLGTDTQYF.